The entry below gives a single T cell receptor beta chain sequence along with its context. What it recognizes is unknown. The data stem from a study of T cells in Graves' hyperthyroidism and ophthalmopathy. Study-wide points: Patients with ophthalmopathy were separated from those with stable hyperthyroidism by a 13 V-J model.

The germline gives CDR1 SGDLS, CDR2 YYNGEE. V lost 0 bases and J lost 5; bases outside the gene matches: 4. The CDR3 has 15 amino acids. Uncontrolled infection, other autoimmune disease, pregnancy or lactation barred patients from enrollment. RNA transcripts served as the template for amplifying TCR beta CDR3 regions. A first-round RT-PCR of the TCR CDR3 used the HTBI primer set. TCRdb redid the calling of the multiplex PCR reads with MiXCR, one entry per CDR3 protein. This table holds about 500,000 distinct CDR3 sequences, about 15% found once. The sequencing sample was made of blood. The rearrangement links TRBV9 to TRBJ2-7; 11 nucleotides line up with TRBD2. The sequence was obtained from a woman in her twenties or thirties with Graves' ophthalmopathy. The CDR3: CASSVVAGGTHEQYF. The CDR3, as DNA: TGTGCCAGCAGCGTAGTAGCGGGAGGGACCCACGAGCAGTACTTC.